The clone carrying this T cell receptor (beta chain) has only a few counts. This entry comes from a study of patients and donors after allogeneic stem cell transplantation. The V end was cut by 4 bases, the J end by 0 bases, with 20 bases between. The germline V gene has CDR1 SGDLS and CDR2 YYNGEE. This CDR3 is built from 17 residues. TCRdb passed the RT-PCR reads through MiXCR, listing each CDR3 protein once. This sample yields about a million distinct CDR3 sequences, of which 15% to 20% are seen a single time; approximately 5.9% belongs to the top ten. The specimen sequenced was blood, either unsorted or a sorted T cell fraction (not recorded which). The sequence derives from a human donor who was either an allogeneic HSCT recipient or a stem cell or donor lymphocyte infusion donor (not recorded which). It is not recorded whose cells these are; they may come from a transplant donor. This chain uses TRBV9 with TRBJ2-7; weak D call: TRBD1 (6 bases). CDR3 nucleotides: TGTGCCAGCAGCCCAGGGGTGGGGCTAACCAGCTCCTACGAGCAGTACTTC. Translated, it gives CASSPGVGLTSSYEQYF.